This T cell receptor (beta chain) was identified during a study of shared clonotypes between healthy human individuals. CDR1 is SGHTA, CDR2 FQGNSA, per germline. V lost 5 bases and J lost 5, with 12 bases in between. CDR3 length: 13 residues. Notes on this clone: Its antigen remains unidentified.

Only in-frame clones appear in the TCRdb table, and some are missing; sequencing was by immunoSEQ multiplex PCR. The repertoire holds approximately 1,000,000 clones, around 78% seen once, with approximately 0.5% in the top ten. Study findings and constraints: A few donors held approximately 5% of naive CD4 clonotypes in common.

The sequencing input was memory CD4+ T cells from PBMCs. Sample subset: CD45RA-negative fraction. The V and J genes are TRBV7-2 and TRBJ2-5; no clear D gene. The TCR was taken from a man aged 18-30 years in good health. Some clones in this sample may be carry-over from other donors' samples. CDR3 bases: TGTGCCAGCAGCACTAAGACCTCCGAGACCCAGTACTTC. Protein sequence: CASSTKTSETQYF. Full variable domain (rest looked up from reference TRBV7-2 and TRBJ2-5): GAGVSQSPSNKVTEKGKDVELRCDPISGHTALYWYRQSLGQGLEFLIYFQGNSAPDKSGLPSDRFSAERTGGSVSTLTIQRTQQEDSAVYLCASSTKTSETQYFGPGTRLLVL.